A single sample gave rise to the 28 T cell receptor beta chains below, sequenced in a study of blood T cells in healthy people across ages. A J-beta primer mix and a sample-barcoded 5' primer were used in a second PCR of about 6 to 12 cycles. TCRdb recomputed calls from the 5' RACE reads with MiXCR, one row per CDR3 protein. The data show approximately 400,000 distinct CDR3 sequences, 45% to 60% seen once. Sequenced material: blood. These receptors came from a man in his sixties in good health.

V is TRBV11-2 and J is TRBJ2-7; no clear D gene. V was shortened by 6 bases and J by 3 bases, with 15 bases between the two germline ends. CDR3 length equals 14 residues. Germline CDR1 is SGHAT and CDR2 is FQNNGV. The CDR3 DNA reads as TGTGCCAGCAGTTTACCGACCGGAATCTACGAGCAGTACTTC. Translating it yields CASSLPTGIYEQYF.

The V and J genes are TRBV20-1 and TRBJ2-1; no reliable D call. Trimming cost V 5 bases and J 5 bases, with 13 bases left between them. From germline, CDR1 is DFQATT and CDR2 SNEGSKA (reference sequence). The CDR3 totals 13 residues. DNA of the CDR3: TGCAGTGCTCAGGCAGGCGTACACAATGAGCAGTTCTTC. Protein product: CSAQAGVHNEQFF.

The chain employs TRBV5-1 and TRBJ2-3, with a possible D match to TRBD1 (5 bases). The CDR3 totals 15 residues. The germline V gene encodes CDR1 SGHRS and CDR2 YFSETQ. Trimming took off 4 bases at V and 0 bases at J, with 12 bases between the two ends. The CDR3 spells CASSPTDPSTDTQYF. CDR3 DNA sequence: TGCGCCAGCAGCCCGACAGACCCTAGCACAGATACGCAGTATTTT. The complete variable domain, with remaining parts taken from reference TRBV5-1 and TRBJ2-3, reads KAGVTQTPRYLIKTRGQQVTLSCSPISGHRSVSWYQQTPGQGLQFLFEYFSETQRNKGNFPGRFSGRQFSNSRSEMNVSTLELGDSALYLCASSPTDPSTDTQYFGPGTRLTVL.

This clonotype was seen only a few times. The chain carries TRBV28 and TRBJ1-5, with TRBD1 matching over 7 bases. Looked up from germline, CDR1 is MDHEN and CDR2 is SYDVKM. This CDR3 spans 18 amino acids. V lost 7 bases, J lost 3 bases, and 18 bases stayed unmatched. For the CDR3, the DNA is TGTGCCAGCACTCATTATCTGGAAACAGGGGCCGACAATCAGCCCCAGCATTTT. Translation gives CASTHYLETGADNQPQHF.

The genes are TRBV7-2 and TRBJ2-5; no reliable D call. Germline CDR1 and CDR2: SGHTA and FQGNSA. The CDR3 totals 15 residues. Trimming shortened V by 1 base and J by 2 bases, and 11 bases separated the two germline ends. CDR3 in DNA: TGTGCCAGCAGCTTAGGCGGTTGGCCACAAGAGACCCAGTACTTC. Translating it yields CASSLGGWPQETQYF.

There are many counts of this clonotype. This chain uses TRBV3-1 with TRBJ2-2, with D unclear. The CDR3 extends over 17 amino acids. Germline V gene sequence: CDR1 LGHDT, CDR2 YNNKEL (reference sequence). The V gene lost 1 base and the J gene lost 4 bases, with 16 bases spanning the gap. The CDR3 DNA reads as TGTGCCAGCAGCCAAGTTCAAGGGTCTTATATCACCGGGGAGCTGTTTTTT. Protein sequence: CASSQVQGSYITGELFF.

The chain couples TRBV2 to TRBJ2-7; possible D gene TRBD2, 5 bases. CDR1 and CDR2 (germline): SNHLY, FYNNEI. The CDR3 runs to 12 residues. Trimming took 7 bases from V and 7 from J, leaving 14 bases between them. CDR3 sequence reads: CASTAALMEQYF. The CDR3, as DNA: TGTGCCAGCACAGCGGCATTAATGGAGCAGTACTTC. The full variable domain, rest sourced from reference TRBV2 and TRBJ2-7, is EPEVTQTPSHQVTQMGQEVILRCVPISNHLYFYWYRQILGQKVEFLVSFYNNEISEKSEIFDDQFSVERPDGSNFTLKIRSTKLEDSAMYFCASTAALMEQYFGPGTRLTVT.

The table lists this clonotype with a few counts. This CDR3 is CASSRLAGPSTDTQYF. CDR3 nucleotide sequence: TGTGCCAGCAGTCGACTAGCGGGACCTAGCACAGATACGCAGTATTTT. This chain uses TRBV7-2 with TRBJ2-3, with TRBD2 matching over 11 bases. The CDR3 extends over 16 amino acids. With V trimmed by 6 bases and J by 0 bases, 5 bases remained unmatched. CDR1 is SGHTA, CDR2 FQGNSA, per germline.

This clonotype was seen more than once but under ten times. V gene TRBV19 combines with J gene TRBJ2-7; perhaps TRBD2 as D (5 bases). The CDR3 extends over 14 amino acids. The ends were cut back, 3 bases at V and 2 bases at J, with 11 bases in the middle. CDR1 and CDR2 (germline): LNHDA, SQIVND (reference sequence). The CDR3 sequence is CASSIGGRAYEQYF. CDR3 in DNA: TGTGCCAGTAGTATTGGCGGGCGCGCCTACGAGCAGTACTTC.

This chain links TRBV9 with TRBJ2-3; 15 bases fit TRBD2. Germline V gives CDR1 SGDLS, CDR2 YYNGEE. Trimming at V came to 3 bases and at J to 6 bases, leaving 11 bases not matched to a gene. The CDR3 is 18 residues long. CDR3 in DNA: TGTGCCAGCAGCGCGCGATGGACTAGCGGGAGGGCCATCGATACGCAGTATTTT. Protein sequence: CASSARWTSGRAIDTQYF.

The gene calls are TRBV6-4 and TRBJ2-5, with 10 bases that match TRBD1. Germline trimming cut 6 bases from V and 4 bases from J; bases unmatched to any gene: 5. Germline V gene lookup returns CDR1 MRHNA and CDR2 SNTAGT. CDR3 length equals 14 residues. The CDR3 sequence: CASSRTGGGETQYF. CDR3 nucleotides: TGTGCCAGCAGCCGGACAGGGGGAGGAGAGACCCAGTACTTC.

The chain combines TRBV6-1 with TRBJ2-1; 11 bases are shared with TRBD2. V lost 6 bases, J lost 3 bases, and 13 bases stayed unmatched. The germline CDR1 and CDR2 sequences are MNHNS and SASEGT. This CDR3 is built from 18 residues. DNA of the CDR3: TGTGCCAGCAGACAGACGGGGGATCTAGCGGGAGGCTACAATGAGCAGTTCTTC. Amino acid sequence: CASRQTGDLAGGYNEQFF.

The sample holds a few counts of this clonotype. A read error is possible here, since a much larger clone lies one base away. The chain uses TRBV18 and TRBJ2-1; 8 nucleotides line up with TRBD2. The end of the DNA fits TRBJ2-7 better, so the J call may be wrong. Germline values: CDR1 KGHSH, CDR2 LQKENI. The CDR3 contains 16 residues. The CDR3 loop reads CASSPPGSGAYNEQYF. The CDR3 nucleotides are TGTGCCAGCTCACCCCCCGGTAGCGGGGCCTACAATGAGCAGTACTTC.

The CDR3 sequence is CASSLTGFSVMNTEAFF. CDR3 in DNA: TGTGCCAGCAGCTTGACAGGTTTTTCGGTCATGAACACTGAAGCTTTCTTT. The chain carries TRBV13 and TRBJ1-1, with D possibly TRBD1 on 6 matching bases. Germline V lookup: CDR1 PRHDT, CDR2 FYEKMQ (reference sequence). There are 17 residues in the CDR3. V shed 3 bases and J shed 0 bases, with 17 bases lying between them.

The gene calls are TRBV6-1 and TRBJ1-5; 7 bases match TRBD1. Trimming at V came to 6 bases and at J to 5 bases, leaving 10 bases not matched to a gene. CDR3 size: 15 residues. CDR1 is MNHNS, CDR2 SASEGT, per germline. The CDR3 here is CASRDPTGTHQPQHF. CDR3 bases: TGTGCCAGCAGGGACCCGACAGGGACCCATCAGCCCCAGCATTTT.

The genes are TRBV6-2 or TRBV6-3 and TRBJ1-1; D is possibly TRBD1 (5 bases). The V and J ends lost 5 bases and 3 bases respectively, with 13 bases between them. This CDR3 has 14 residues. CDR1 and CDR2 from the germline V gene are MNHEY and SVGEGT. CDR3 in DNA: TGTGCCAGCAGTCGAGGGGCGCTGGACACTGAAGCTTTCTTT. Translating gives CASSRGALDTEAFF.

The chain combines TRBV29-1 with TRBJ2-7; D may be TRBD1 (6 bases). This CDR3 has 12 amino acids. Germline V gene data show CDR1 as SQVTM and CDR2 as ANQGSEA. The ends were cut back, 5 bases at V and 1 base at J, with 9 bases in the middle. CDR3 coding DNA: TGCAGCGTTACGGACAGTTCCTACGAGCAGTACTTC. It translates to CSVTDSSYEQYF.

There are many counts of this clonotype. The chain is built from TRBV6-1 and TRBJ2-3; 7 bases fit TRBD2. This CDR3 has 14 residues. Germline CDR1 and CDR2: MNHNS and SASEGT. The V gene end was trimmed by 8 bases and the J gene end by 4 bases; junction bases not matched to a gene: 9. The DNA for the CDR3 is TGTGCCAGCGGTGGGAGGGCTGGAGCAGATACGCAGTATTTT. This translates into CASGGRAGADTQYF.

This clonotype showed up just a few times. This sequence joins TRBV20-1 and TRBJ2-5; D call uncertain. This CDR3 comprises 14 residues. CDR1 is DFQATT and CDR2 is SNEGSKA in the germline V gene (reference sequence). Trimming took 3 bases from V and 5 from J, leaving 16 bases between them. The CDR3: CSARKVQVGETQYF. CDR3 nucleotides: TGCAGTGCTAGGAAGGTCCAGGTGGGGGAGACCCAGTACTTC.

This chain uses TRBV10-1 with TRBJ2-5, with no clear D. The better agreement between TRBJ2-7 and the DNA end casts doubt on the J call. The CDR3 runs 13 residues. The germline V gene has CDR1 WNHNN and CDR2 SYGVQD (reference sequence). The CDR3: CASSGARNYEQYF. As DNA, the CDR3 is TGCGCCAGCTCCGGAGCTAGAAACTACGAGCAGTACTTC.

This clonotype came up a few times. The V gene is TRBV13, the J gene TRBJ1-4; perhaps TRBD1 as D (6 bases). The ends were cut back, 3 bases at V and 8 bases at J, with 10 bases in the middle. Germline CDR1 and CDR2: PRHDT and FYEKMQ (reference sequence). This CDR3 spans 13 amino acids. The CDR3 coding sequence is TGTGCCAGCAGCTTCCCGGGACAAGAAAAACTGTTTTTT. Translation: CASSFPGQEKLFF.

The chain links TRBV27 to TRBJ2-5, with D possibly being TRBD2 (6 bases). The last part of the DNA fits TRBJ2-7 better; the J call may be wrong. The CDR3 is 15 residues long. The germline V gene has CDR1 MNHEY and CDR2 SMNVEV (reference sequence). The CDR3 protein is CASRPFLGGSYEQYF. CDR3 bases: TGTGCCAGCAGGCCCTTTTTGGGGGGTTCCTACGAGCAGTACTTC.

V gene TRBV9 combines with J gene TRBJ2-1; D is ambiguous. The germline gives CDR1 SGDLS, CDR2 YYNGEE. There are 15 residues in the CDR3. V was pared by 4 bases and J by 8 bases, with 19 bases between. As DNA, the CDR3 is TGTGCCAGCAGCCCCAGGACCCTCTTCGTGGATGAGCAGTTCTTC. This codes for CASSPRTLFVDEQFF.

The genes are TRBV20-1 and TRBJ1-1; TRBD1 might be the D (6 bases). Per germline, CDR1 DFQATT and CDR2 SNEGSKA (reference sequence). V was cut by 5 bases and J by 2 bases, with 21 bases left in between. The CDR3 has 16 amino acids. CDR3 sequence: CSAGPGGAKSNTEAFF. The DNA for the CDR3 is TGCAGTGCTGGACCGGGGGGCGCGAAGTCTAACACTGAAGCTTTCTTT.

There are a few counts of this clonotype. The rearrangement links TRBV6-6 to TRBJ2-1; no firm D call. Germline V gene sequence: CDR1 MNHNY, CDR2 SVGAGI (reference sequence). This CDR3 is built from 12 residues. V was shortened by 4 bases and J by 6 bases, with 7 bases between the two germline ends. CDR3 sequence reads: CASSSIRNEQFF. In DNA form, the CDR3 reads TGTGCCAGCAGTTCGATCCGCAATGAGCAGTTCTTC.

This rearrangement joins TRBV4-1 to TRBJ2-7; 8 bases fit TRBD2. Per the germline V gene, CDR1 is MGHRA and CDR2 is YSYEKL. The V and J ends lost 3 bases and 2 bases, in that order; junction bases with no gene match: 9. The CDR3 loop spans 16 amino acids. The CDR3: CASSHPGTRAAYEQYF. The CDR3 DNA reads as TGCGCCAGCAGCCACCCCGGGACTAGGGCAGCCTACGAGCAGTACTTC.

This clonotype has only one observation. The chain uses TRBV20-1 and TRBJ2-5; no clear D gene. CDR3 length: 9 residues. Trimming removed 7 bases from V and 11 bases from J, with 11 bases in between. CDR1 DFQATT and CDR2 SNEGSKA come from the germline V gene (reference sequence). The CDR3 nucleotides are TGCAGTGTACCGAATGAGCAGTACTTC. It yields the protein CSVPNEQYF.

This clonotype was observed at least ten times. CDR3 sequence reads: CSVMGWDYGYTF. The DNA for the CDR3 is TGCAGCGTTATGGGTTGGGACTATGGCTACACCTTC. The rearrangement uses TRBV29-1 and TRBJ1-2; D not resolved. Germline lookup yields CDR1 SQVTM and CDR2 ANQGSEA. The CDR3 totals 12 residues. The V gene lost 5 bases and the J gene lost 3 bases, with 10 bases spanning the gap.